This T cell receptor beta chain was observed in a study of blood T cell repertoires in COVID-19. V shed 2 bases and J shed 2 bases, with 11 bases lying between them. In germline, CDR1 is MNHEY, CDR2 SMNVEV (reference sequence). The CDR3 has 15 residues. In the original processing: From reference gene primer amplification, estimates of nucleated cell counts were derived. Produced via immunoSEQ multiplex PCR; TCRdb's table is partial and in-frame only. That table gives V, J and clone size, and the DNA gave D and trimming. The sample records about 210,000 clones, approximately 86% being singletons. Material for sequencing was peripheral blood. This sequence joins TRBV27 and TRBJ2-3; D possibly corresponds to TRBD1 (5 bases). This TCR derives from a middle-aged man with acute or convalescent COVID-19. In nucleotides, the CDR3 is TGTGCCAGCAGTTTAGGGGCAGTCTACACAGATACGCAGTATTTT. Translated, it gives CASSLGAVYTDTQYF.